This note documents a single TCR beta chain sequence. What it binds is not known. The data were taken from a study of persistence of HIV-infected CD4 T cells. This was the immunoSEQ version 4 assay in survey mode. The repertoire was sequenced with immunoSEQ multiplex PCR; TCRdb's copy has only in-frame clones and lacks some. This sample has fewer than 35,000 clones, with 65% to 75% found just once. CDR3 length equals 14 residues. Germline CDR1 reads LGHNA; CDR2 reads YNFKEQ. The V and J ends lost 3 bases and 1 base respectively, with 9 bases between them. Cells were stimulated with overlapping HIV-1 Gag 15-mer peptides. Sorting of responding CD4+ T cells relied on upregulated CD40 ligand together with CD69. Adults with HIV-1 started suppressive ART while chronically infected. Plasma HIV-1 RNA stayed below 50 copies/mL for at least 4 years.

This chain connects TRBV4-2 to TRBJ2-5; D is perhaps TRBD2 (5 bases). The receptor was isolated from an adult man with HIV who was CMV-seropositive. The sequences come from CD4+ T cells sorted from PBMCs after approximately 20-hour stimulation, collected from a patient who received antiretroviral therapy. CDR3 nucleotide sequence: TGTGCCAGCAGCCAGGACCGGGGCCAAGAGACCCAGTACTTC. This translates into CASSQDRGQETQYF.